These 21 T cell receptor beta chains share one sample of origin, sequenced in a study of response to subunit inactivated influenza vaccine. One entry per CDR3 protein, called by TCRdb with MiXCR from the RT-PCR reads. Of just under 250,000 distinct CDR3 sequences listed, 9% to 15% are singletons. The sample here was non-naive T cells sorted from PBMCs, taken 14 days before vaccination. The receptor set was obtained from a middle-aged man who received an inactivated influenza vaccine.

The V call is TRBV10-1, the J call TRBJ2-2; no clear D gene. Trimming removed 0 bases from V and 6 bases from J, with 8 bases in between. The CDR3 consists of 14 residues. CDR1 WNHNN and CDR2 SYGVQD come from the germline V gene (reference sequence). The CDR3 coding sequence is TGCGCCAGCAGTGAGTCAATGGCACCCGGGGAGCTGTTTTTT. Translated: CASSESMAPGELFF.

This clonotype was seen a handful of times. The DNA of the CDR3 is TGCGCCAGCAGCCCTGGAGGGGGCCTTTACGAGCAGTACTTC. Amino acid sequence: CASSPGGGLYEQYF. This chain uses TRBV5-1 with TRBJ2-7; the D gene is possibly TRBD1 (7 bases). V was pared by 4 bases and J by 4 bases, with 15 bases between. Per germline, CDR1 SGHRS and CDR2 YFSETQ. The length of the CDR3 is 14 residues.

V gene TRBV11-2 combines with J gene TRBJ2-3, with D unclear. The CDR3 is made up of 14 amino acids. Deletions cut 5 bases from V and 2 bases from J, with 11 bases between. Germline values: CDR1 SGHAT, CDR2 FQNNGV. The CDR3 spells CASSRSKDTDTQYF. CDR3 sequence (DNA): TGTGCCAGCAGCCGATCGAAGGACACAGATACGCAGTATTTT.

The chain carries TRBV10-3 and TRBJ1-6, with D possibly being TRBD1 (5 bases). Germline CDR1 and CDR2: ENHRY and SYGVKD. The length of the CDR3 is 15 residues. V was shortened by 4 bases and J by 5 bases, with 12 bases between the two germline ends. The CDR3 region is CAISARGGDNSPLHF. The CDR3 coding sequence is TGTGCCATCAGTGCCCGGGGGGGGGATAATTCACCCCTCCACTTT.

The genes are TRBV30 and TRBJ1-5, with 7 bases fitting TRBD1. V shed 5 bases, J shed 3 bases, and the junction held 10 bases outside the gene matches. CDR3 length equals 15 residues. The germline gives CDR1 GTSNPN, CDR2 SVGIG (reference sequence). As DNA, the CDR3 is TGTGCCTGGGATCGGGGGGACAGACTCAATCAGCCCCAGCATTTT. It translates to CAWDRGDRLNQPQHF.

This clonotype was picked up many times. This sequence joins TRBV12-3 or TRBV12-4 and TRBJ2-1; maybe TRBD2 (5 bases). This CDR3 contains 14 residues. The V gene lost 5 bases and the J gene lost 5 bases, with 13 bases spanning the gap. CDR3 sequence: CASSRISEDNEQFF. CDR3 nucleotide sequence: TGTGCCAGCAGTCGAATTTCGGAGGACAATGAGCAGTTCTTC.

This clonotype has ten or more counts. This sequence joins TRBV5-1 and TRBJ2-1, with D hard to call. CDR3 size: 14 residues. Germline values: CDR1 SGHRS, CDR2 YFSETQ. V shed 2 bases and J shed 0 bases, with 6 bases lying between them. In DNA, the CDR3 is TGCGCCAGCAGCTTCCTGAGCTCCTACAATGAGCAGTTCTTC. Amino acid sequence: CASSFLSSYNEQFF.

The chain has TRBV30 and TRBJ2-1; 10 bases fit TRBD2. The V gene's germline CDR1 is GTSNPN and CDR2 SVGIG (reference sequence). V lost 4 bases to trimming and J lost 6 bases; unmatched junction nucleotides: 6. The CDR3 consists of 14 residues. The CDR3 protein is CAWTLAGVANEQFF. DNA of the CDR3: TGTGCCTGGACCCTAGCGGGGGTTGCCAATGAGCAGTTCTTC. The complete variable domain, with remaining parts taken from reference TRBV30 and TRBJ2-1, reads SQTIHQWPATLVQPVGSPLSLECTVEGTSNPNLYWYRQAAGRGLQLLFYSVGIGQISSEVPQNLSASRPQDRQFILSSKKLLLSDSGFYLCAWTLAGVANEQFFGPGTRLTVL.

CDR3: CASGQGTNVDRQYGYTF. DNA of the CDR3: TGTGCCAGCGGACAGGGGACAAACGTGGATAGGCAATATGGCTACACCTTC. The chain couples TRBV27 to TRBJ1-2, with 9 positions matching TRBD1. Looked up from germline, CDR1 is MNHEY and CDR2 is SMNVEV (reference sequence). The trim removed 8 bases at V and 5 bases at J, leaving 18 bases unmatched. The CDR3 is 17 amino acids.

This clonotype was counted ten times or more. This chain joins TRBV3-1 and TRBJ1-4; tentative D call: TRBD1 (6 bases). The CDR3 sequence is 13 residues long. Germline assignment: CDR1 LGHDT and CDR2 YNNKEL (reference sequence). Trimming stripped 5 bases from V and 3 bases from J, with 7 bases between. The DNA for the CDR3 is TGTGCCAGCAGCGCAGGGGCTAATGAAAAACTGTTTTTT. It codes for CASSAGANEKLFF.

Only a few counts were recorded for this clonotype. The chain links TRBV6-2 or TRBV6-3 to TRBJ2-1, with D unclear. CDR1 MNHEY and CDR2 SVGEGT come from the germline V gene. The CDR3 totals 20 residues. V lost 2 bases and J 5 bases, leaving 28 bases between the germline ends. CDR3 in amino acids: CASSYTPSMWISLLNNEQFF. DNA for the CDR3: TGTGCCAGCAGTTACACCCCCTCTATGTGGATTTCACTACTCAACAATGAGCAGTTCTTC.

This clonotype was found many times. J is TRBJ2-5 and V is TRBV20-1; tentatively, D is TRBD2 (5 bases). CDR1 and CDR2 from the germline V gene are DFQATT and SNEGSKA (reference sequence). The CDR3 is 13 amino acids. V lost 1 base to trimming and J lost 5 bases, with 11 bases between them. This chain's CDR3 is CSARVLAAETQYF. CDR3 sequence (DNA): TGCAGTGCTAGAGTGCTAGCAGCGGAGACCCAGTACTTC.

The chain recombines TRBV11-3 with TRBJ2-3, with 7 positions matching TRBD1. Germline values: CDR1 SGHNT, CDR2 YENEEA. CDR3 size: 14 residues. Losses at the gene ends were 4 bases for V and 8 bases for J; bases not matched to a gene: 9. CDR3 coding DNA: TGTGCCAGCAGCTCCGGGACAGCACAGGGTACGCAGTATTTT. It yields the protein CASSSGTAQGTQYF. The full variable domain, with the rest looked up from reference TRBV11-3 and TRBJ2-3, is EAGVVQSPRYKIIEKKQPVAFWCNPISGHNTLYWYLQNLGQGPELLIRYENEEAVDDSQLPKDRFSAERLKGVDSTLKIQPAELGDSAVYLCASSSGTAQGTQYFGPGTRLTVL.

This clonotype was seen many times. V usage is TRBV2 and J usage is TRBJ1-5; D is uncertain. Germline CDR1 is SNHLY and CDR2 is FYNNEI. With 2 bases removed from V and 8 bases from J, the gap between germline ends came to 10 bases. CDR3 length: 13 residues. In DNA form, the CDR3 reads TGTGCCAGCAGTGAAATGCCCGGGGAGCCCCAGCATTTT. It codes for CASSEMPGEPQHF.

This clonotype was seen many times. This sequence joins TRBV10-2 and TRBJ2-5; D unresolved. From germline, CDR1 is WSHSY and CDR2 SAAADI. V was shortened by 4 bases and J by 4 bases, with 7 bases between the two germline ends. This CDR3 has 12 amino acids. CDR3 loop: CASSVAGETQYF. CDR3 sequence (DNA): TGCGCCAGCAGTGTAGCTGGAGAGACCCAGTACTTC.

This clonotype appeared a few times. This sequence joins TRBV5-1 and TRBJ1-1; D ambiguous. This CDR3 has 15 residues. Germline V gives CDR1 SGHRS, CDR2 YFSETQ. V was cut by 0 bases and J by 5 bases, with 14 bases left in between. The CDR3: CASSLGEFLATEAFF. CDR3 coding DNA: TGCGCCAGCAGCTTGGGCGAATTTCTGGCAACTGAAGCTTTCTTT.

This clonotype appeared a few times. The genes are TRBV20-1 and TRBJ2-5; no reliable D call. Trimming cost V 6 bases and J 1 base, with 18 bases left between them. This CDR3 spans 15 amino acids. Germline V gene sequence: CDR1 DFQATT, CDR2 SNEGSKA (reference sequence). CDR3 nucleotide sequence: TGCAGTGCCAGCGACCGGACCGCGGCCCAAGAGACCCAGTACTTC. Protein product: CSASDRTAAQETQYF.

This clonotype was seen a handful of times. The chain joins TRBV29-1 to TRBJ2-7, with 7 bases aligning to TRBD2. Germline V gives CDR1 SQVTM, CDR2 ANQGSEA. Unmatched junction bases numbered 12, after V lost 6 bases and J lost 7 bases. The CDR3 is 13 amino acids. The CDR3 sequence: CSVRPPKAGEQYF. CDR3 in DNA: TGCAGCGTCCGCCCCCCCAAAGCGGGGGAGCAGTACTTC.

The chain recombines TRBV20-1 with TRBJ2-4; maybe TRBD1 (6 bases). The V gene lost 7 bases and the J gene lost 0 bases, with 19 bases spanning the gap. CDR3 length: 16 residues. Germline V gene sequence: CDR1 DFQATT, CDR2 SNEGSKA (reference sequence). This CDR3 is CSVTSGANLAKNIQYF. For the CDR3, the DNA is TGCAGTGTTACCTCAGGGGCCAACCTAGCCAAAAACATTCAGTACTTC.

This clonotype has ten or more counts. This chain uses TRBV20-1 with TRBJ1-1, with D tentatively TRBD1 (6 bases). The V end lost 2 bases, the J end lost 0 bases, and 10 bases lay between the germline ends. CDR1 is DFQATT and CDR2 is SNEGSKA in the germline V gene (reference sequence). The length of the CDR3 is 14 residues. CDR3 protein: CSARKDRLNTEAFF. The CDR3 DNA reads as TGCAGTGCTAGAAAAGACAGGTTGAACACTGAAGCTTTCTTT.

There are many counts of this clonotype. The V and J genes are TRBV7-2 and TRBJ2-7; 7 bases line up with TRBD1. The junction had 6 bases not matched to a gene; V was cut back by 7 bases and J by 0 bases. There are 14 residues in the CDR3. Germline V gene lookup returns CDR1 SGHTA and CDR2 FQGNSA. The CDR3 DNA sequence: TGTGCCAGCACCTTGGACAGGCCCTCCTACGAGCAGTACTTC. It encodes CASTLDRPSYEQYF.